This TCR beta chain emerged from a study of CD8+ T cells in alopecia areata. This sample's treatment: oral pan-JAK inhibitor, 5-10 mg twice daily. Germline loops: CDR1 MNHEY, CDR2 SMNVEV (reference sequence). V was cut by 0 bases and J by 1 base, with 6 bases left in between. The CDR3 totals 14 residues. RNA was extracted and reverse transcribed into cDNA as the sequencing template. Sequencing used immunoSEQ multiplex PCR; TCRdb keeps in-frame clones, though not all of them. Of 35,000 to 45,000 clones detected, roughly 89% appear once; the ten largest clones hold approximately 20%. This receptor was identified in a human donor with alopecia areata. V gene TRBV27 combines with J gene TRBJ1-1, with D possibly being TRBD1 (5 bases). The starting material was CD8+ T cells sorted from blood, obtained at week 24, from a patient treated with tofacitinib. The CDR3 here is CASSLSTGNTEAFF. As DNA, the CDR3 is TGTGCCAGCAGTTTATCCACAGGGAACACTGAAGCTTTCTTT.